Each of the 17 T cell receptor beta chains below was sequenced from the same sample in a study of blood T cell repertoires in COVID-19 (dated by TCRdb to 2018 to 2020). Receptors were amplified or captured by the immunoSEQ multiplex PCR assay. TCRdb carries this immuneACCESS record with in-frame sequences only. Its versions omit some clonotypes, under half of them owing to an unresolved V gene in the studies checked, with the rest unexplained. Counted in this sample were about 60,000 clones; roughly 87% of them appeared once. Over 9% of the sample is in the top ten clones. The sequencing sample was made of peripheral blood. These TCRs come from a human donor with acute or convalescent COVID-19. The donor label of this sample is uncertain.

In its sample, this clone was seen once. The chain carries TRBV7-9 and TRBJ2-5; TRBD2 matches at 9 bases. Per germline, CDR1 SEHNR and CDR2 FQNEAQ (reference sequence). CDR3 length: 16 amino acids. The V gene end was trimmed by 2 bases and the J gene end by 1 base; junction bases not matched to a gene: 5. In DNA, the CDR3 is TGTGCCAGCAGCTTAACCCTGACTAGCGGCCAAGAGACCCAGTACTTC. Translation gives CASSLTLTSGQETQYF. The complete variable domain, with remaining parts taken from reference TRBV7-9 and TRBJ2-5, reads DTGVSQNPRHKITKRGQNVTFRCDPISEHNRLYWYRQTLGQGPEFLTYFQNEAQLEKSRLLSDRFSAERPKGSFSTLEIQRTEQGDSAMYLCASSLTLTSGQETQYFGPGTRLLVL.

A single count supports this clone. The J gene is TRBJ2-1, the V gene TRBV11-3, with 9 bases lining up with TRBD2. Trimming removed 2 bases from V and 5 bases from J; junction bases left unmatched: 7. This CDR3 contains 16 residues. Per germline, CDR1 SGHNT and CDR2 YENEEA. CDR3 sequence: CASSLSGLAGNNEQFF. CDR3 DNA: TGTGCCAGCAGCTTATCGGGGCTAGCGGGGAACAATGAGCAGTTCTTC.

The genes are TRBV4-1 and TRBJ1-6; a possible D gene is TRBD1 (5 bases). Germline-derived CDR1 and CDR2 are MGHRA and YSYEKL. The CDR3 totals 15 residues. V lost 6 bases and J lost 14, with 23 bases in between. CDR3 nucleotides: TGCGCCAGCAGAGCTATGGGGCCCACCGATGACGCCCTCCACTTT. This codes for CASRAMGPTDDALHF.

This clone was detected only a few times. The J gene is TRBJ1-6, the V gene TRBV19, with no clear D. This CDR3 comprises 15 residues. The V and J ends lost 3 bases and 7 bases respectively, with 13 bases between them. Looked up from germline, CDR1 is LNHDA and CDR2 is SQIVND (reference sequence). The CDR3 here is CASSIDNSSNSPLHF. The CDR3 DNA reads as TGTGCCAGTAGTATCGATAACTCCTCCAATTCACCCCTCCACTTT.

This clone occurred a few times. The V and J genes are TRBV28 and TRBJ1-1; D uncertain. V was cut by 6 bases and J by 6 bases, with 17 bases left in between. Germline V gene data show CDR1 as MDHEN and CDR2 as SYDVKM. CDR3 length: 14 amino acids. Here the CDR3 DNA reads TGTGCCAGCAGACCCGACATGCCCTCGTCTGAAGCTTTCTTT. Encoded protein: CASRPDMPSSEAFF.

The rearrangement uses TRBV9 and TRBJ2-2; 8 positions agree with TRBD1. Germline CDR1 reads SGDLS; CDR2 reads YYNGEE. The CDR3 spans 18 residues. V shed 3 bases and J 5 bases; nucleotides not matched to a gene: 15. CDR3 sequence: CASSANLFGQGGTGELFF. In DNA form, the CDR3 reads TGTGCCAGCAGCGCCAACCTATTTGGACAGGGCGGAACCGGGGAGCTGTTTTTT.

This clone was seen only once. The chain links TRBV5-6 to TRBJ1-4; TRBD1 aligns across 9 bases. Germline V gene sequence: CDR1 SGHDT, CDR2 YYEEEE. V shed 4 bases, J shed 5 bases, and the junction held 3 bases outside the gene matches. The CDR3 totals 14 residues. The CDR3 coding sequence is TGTGCCAGCAGCCCCGGGACAGGGAATGAAAAACTGTTTTTT. Translating it yields CASSPGTGNEKLFF.

This chain joins TRBV5-1 and TRBJ2-1; the match to TRBD1 covers 9 bases. CDR1 is SGHRS, CDR2 YFSETQ, per germline. CDR3 length: 15 amino acids. Germline trimming cut 3 bases from V and 4 bases from J; bases unmatched to any gene: 5. The CDR3 nucleotides read TGCGCCAGCAGCTACGGACAGGGGCGATACAATGAGCAGTTCTTC. This codes for CASSYGQGRYNEQFF.

This clone came up a few times. The J gene is TRBJ2-7, the V gene TRBV28, with D perhaps TRBD2 (5 bases). CDR3 length equals 13 residues. Looked up from germline, CDR1 is MDHEN and CDR2 is SYDVKM. V dropped 3 bases and J dropped 3 bases, with 9 bases sitting between them. The CDR3 DNA sequence: TGTGCCAGCAGTTTCGTAGCGTTCTACGAGCAGTACTTC. This sequence encodes CASSFVAFYEQYF.

V usage is TRBV18 and J usage is TRBJ1-5, with 7 nucleotides matching TRBD1. The CDR3 length is 15 residues. V lost 2 bases to trimming and J lost 7 bases; unmatched junction nucleotides: 8. Germline V gene sequence: CDR1 KGHSH, CDR2 LQKENI. The CDR3 reads CASSPSARGYQPQHF. DNA for the CDR3: TGTGCCAGCTCACCAAGTGCCAGGGGGTACCAGCCCCAGCATTTT.

CDR3 in amino acids: CASSLGSGQRAIYGYTF. CDR3 nucleotide sequence: TGCGCCAGCAGCTTGGGTTCGGGACAGCGCGCCATCTATGGCTACACCTTC. V gene TRBV5-1 combines with J gene TRBJ1-2; 7 bases match TRBD1. V lost 0 bases to trimming and J lost 4 bases; unmatched junction nucleotides: 12. CDR1 SGHRS and CDR2 YFSETQ come from the germline V gene. The CDR3 has 17 amino acids.

The table lists this clone with a few counts. The rearrangement joins TRBV7-9 to TRBJ2-1, with D hard to call. Deletions cut 4 bases from V and 6 bases from J, with 7 bases between. This CDR3 comprises 12 residues. Germline V gene lookup returns CDR1 SEHNR and CDR2 FQNEAQ (reference sequence). This chain's CDR3 is CASSSPSNEQFF. The DNA for the CDR3 is TGTGCCAGCAGCTCTCCTAGCAATGAGCAGTTCTTC.

The chain is built from TRBV30 and TRBJ1-5; TRBD1 aligns across 8 bases. The CDR3 runs 15 residues. Looked up from germline, CDR1 is GTSNPN and CDR2 is SVGIG (reference sequence). J gave up 1 base and V 0 bases, and 2 bases lay outside the gene matches. In DNA form, the CDR3 reads TGTGCCTGGAGTGTACAGGGGGGCAGCAATCAGCCCCAGCATTTT. Amino acid sequence: CAWSVQGGSNQPQHF.

The V and J genes are TRBV7-3 and TRBJ2-2, with 11 nucleotides matching TRBD2. This CDR3 is built from 20 residues. CDR1 is SGHTA and CDR2 is FQGTGA in the germline V gene. J gave up 1 base and V 4 bases, and 14 bases lay outside the gene matches. The DNA of the CDR3 is TGTGCCAGCAGCTCTTCCCTGGGGACTAGCGGAGAAATGAACACCGGGGAGCTGTTTTTT. Its translation: CASSSSLGTSGEMNTGELFF.

V gene TRBV10-2 combines with J gene TRBJ1-2; D is perhaps TRBD1 (5 bases). With 2 bases removed from V and 5 bases from J, the gap between germline ends came to 9 bases. Germline V gene data show CDR1 as WSHSY and CDR2 as SAAADI. The CDR3 totals 13 residues. The chain's CDR3 is CASSERRQYGYTF. CDR3 bases: TGCGCCAGCAGTGAGCGACGACAGTATGGCTACACCTTC.

This chain uses TRBV28 with TRBJ2-7, with TRBD1 matching 7 bases. Germline V gives CDR1 MDHEN, CDR2 SYDVKM. CDR3 length: 14 amino acids. V gave up 2 bases and J gave up 5 bases; unmatched junction bases: 6. The CDR3 loop is CASSLTGDHHEQYF. CDR3 in DNA: TGTGCCAGCAGTTTAACAGGGGATCACCACGAGCAGTACTTC.

The V call is TRBV27, the J call TRBJ2-1; 8 bases match TRBD2. This CDR3 has 17 amino acids. Germline V gene lookup returns CDR1 MNHEY and CDR2 SMNVEV (reference sequence). V lost 4 bases and J lost 2; bases outside the gene matches: 10. Here the CDR3 reads CASSSPHAGGPYNEQFF. For the CDR3, the DNA is TGTGCCAGCAGTTCGCCCCACGCGGGGGGCCCCTACAATGAGCAGTTCTTC.